This T cell receptor (beta chain) was sequenced during a study of blood T cells in healthy people across ages. Overall study context: In model experiments, template switching was able to capture about one barcoded beta molecule for every two T cells that were present.

Then a second PCR, running roughly 7 to 11 cycles, was carried out with a sample-barcoded 5' primer and a J-beta primer mix. Unique molecular identifiers of 12 random nucleotides labeled each cDNA. TCRdb recomputed calls from the 5' RACE reads with MiXCR, one row per CDR3 protein. The sample records some 710,000 distinct CDR3 sequences, around a fifth being singletons. Healthy Caucasians from Russia aged about 6 to 90 served as donors. V shed 3 bases and J 5 bases; nucleotides not matched to a gene: 6. This CDR3 spans 15 amino acids. From germline, CDR1 is MNHNS and CDR2 SASEGT. The sequence was obtained from a man aged 70 or older in good health. The J gene is TRBJ2-5, the V gene TRBV6-1; 10 bases agree with TRBD1. The sequencing input was blood. The CDR3 DNA reads TGTGCCAGCAGTGACCGGGACAGGGGCTATGAGACCCAGTACTTC. Protein sequence: CASSDRDRGYETQYF.